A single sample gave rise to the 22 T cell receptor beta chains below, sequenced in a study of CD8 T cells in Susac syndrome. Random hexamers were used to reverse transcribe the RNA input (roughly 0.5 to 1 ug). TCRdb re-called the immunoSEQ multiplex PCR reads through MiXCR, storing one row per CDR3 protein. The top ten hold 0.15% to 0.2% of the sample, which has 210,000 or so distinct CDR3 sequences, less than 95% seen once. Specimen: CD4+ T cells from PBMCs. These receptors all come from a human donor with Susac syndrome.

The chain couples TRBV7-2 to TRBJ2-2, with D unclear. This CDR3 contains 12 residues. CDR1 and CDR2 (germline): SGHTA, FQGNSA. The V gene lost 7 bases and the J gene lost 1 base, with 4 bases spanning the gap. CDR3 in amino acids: CASNLNTGELFF. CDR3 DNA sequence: TGTGCCAGCAATCTGAACACCGGGGAGCTGTTTTTT.

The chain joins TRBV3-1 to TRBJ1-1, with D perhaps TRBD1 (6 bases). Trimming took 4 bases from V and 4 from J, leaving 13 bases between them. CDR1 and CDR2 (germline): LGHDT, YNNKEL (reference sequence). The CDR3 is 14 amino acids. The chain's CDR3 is CASSPGGRGTEAFF. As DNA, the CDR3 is TGTGCCAGCAGCCCCGGGGGCCGAGGCACTGAAGCTTTCTTT.

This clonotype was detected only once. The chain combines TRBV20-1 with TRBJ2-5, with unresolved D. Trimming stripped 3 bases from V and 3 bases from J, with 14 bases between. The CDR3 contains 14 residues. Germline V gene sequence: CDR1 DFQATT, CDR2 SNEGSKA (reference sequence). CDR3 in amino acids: CSASKALGEETQYF. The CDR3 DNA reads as TGCAGTGCTAGTAAGGCCCTTGGGGAAGAGACCCAGTACTTC.

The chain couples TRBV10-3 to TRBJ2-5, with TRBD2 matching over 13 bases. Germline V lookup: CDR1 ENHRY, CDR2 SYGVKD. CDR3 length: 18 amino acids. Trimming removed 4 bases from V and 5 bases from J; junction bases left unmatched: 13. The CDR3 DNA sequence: TGTGCCATCAGTGTAATAAGCGGACTAGCGGGGGATATGGAGACCCAGTACTTC. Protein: CAISVISGLAGDMETQYF.

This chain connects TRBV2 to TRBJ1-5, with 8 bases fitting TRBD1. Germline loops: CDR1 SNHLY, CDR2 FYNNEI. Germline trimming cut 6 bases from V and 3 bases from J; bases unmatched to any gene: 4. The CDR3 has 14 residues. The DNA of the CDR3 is TGTGCCAGCAGGTTGGACAGGGACAATCAGCCCCAGCATTTT. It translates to CASRLDRDNQPQHF. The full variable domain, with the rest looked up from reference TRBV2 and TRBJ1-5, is EPEVTQTPSHQVTQMGQEVILRCVPISNHLYFYWYRQILGQKVEFLVSFYNNEISEKSEIFDDQFSVERPDGSNFTLKIRSTKLEDSAMYFCASRLDRDNQPQHFGDGTRLSIL.

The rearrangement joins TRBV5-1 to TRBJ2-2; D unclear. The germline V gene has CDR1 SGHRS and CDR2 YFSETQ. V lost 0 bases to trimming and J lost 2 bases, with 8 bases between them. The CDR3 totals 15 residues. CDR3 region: CASSLGVSNTGELFF. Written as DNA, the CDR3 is TGCGCCAGCAGCTTGGGAGTTTCCAACACCGGGGAGCTGTTTTTT.

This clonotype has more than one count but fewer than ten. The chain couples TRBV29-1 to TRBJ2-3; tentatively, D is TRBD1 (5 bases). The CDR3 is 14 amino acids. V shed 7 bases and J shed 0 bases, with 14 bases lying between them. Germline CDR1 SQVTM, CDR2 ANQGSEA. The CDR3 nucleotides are TGCAGCGCCTTGGGGCAGCGAAGCACAGATACGCAGTATTTT. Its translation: CSALGQRSTDTQYF.

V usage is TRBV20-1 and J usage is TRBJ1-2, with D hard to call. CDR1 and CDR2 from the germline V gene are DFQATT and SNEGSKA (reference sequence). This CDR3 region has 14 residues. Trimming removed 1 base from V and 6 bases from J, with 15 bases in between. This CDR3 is CSARGQVIVDGYTF. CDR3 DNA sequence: TGCAGTGCTAGAGGGCAGGTCATCGTCGATGGCTACACCTTC.

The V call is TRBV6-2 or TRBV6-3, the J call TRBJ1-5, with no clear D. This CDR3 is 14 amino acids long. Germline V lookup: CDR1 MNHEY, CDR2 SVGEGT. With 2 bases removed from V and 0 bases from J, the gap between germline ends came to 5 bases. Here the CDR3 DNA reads TGTGCCAGCAGTTACGCCTATAGCAATCAGCCCCAGCATTTT. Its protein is CASSYAYSNQPQHF.

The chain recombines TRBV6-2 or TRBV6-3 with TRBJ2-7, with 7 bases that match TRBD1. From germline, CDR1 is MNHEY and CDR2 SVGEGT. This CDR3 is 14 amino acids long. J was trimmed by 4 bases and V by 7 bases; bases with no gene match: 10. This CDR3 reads CASTSDRVVYEQYF. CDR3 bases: TGTGCCAGCACCTCCGACAGGGTAGTTTACGAGCAGTACTTC.

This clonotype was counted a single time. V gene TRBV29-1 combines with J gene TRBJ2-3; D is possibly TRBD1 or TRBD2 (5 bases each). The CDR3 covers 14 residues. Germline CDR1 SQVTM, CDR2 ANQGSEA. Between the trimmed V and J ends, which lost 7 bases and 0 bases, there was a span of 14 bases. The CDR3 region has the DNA TGCAGCGGGGGACCGACCTCTAGCACAGATACGCAGTATTTT. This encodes CSGGPTSSTDTQYF.

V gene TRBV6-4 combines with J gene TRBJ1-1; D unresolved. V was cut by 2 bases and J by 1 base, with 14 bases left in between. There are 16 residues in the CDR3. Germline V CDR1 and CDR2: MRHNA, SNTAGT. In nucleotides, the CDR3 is TGTGCCAGCAGTGACGAAGACGGGCAACCGAACACTGAAGCTTTCTTT. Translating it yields CASSDEDGQPNTEAFF.

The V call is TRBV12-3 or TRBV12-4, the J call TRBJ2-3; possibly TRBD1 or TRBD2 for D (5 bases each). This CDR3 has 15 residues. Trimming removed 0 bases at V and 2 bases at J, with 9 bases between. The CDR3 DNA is TGTGCCAGCAGTTTAGCCTCCGGGACCACAGATACGCAGTATTTT. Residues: CASSLASGTTDTQYF.

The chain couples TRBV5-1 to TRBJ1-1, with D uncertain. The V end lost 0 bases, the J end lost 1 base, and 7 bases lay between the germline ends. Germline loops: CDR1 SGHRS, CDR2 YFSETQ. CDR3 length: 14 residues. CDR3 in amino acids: CASSLDPKNTEAFF. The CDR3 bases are TGCGCCAGCAGCTTGGATCCTAAGAACACTGAAGCTTTCTTT.

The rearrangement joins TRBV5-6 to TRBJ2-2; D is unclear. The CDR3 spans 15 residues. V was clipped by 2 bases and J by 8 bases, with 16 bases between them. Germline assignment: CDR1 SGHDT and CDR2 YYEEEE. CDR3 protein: CASSFYRTLPGELFF. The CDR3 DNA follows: TGTGCCAGCAGCTTCTACCGGACGCTCCCAGGGGAGCTGTTTTTT. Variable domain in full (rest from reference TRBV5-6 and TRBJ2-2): DAGVTQSPTHLIKTRGQQVTLRCSPKSGHDTVSWYQQALGQGPQFIFQYYEEEERQRGNFPDRFSGHQFPNYSSELNVNALLLGDSALYLCASSFYRTLPGELFFGEGSRLTVL.

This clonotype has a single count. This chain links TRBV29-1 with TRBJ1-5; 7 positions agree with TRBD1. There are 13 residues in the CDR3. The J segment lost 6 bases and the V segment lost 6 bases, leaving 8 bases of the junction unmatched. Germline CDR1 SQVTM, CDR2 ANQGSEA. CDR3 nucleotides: TGCAGCGTGCAACAGGGGATTAGTCAGCCCCAGCATTTT. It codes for CSVQQGISQPQHF. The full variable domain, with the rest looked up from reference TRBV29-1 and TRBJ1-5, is SAVISQKPSRDICQRGTSLTIQCQVDSQVTMMFWYRQQPGQSLTLIATANQGSEATYESGFVIDKFPISRPNLTFSTLTVSNMSPEDSSIYLCSVQQGISQPQHFGDGTRLSIL.

As DNA, the CDR3 is TGTGCCAGCAGAGGGGGGCCCTCAGAGACCCAGTACTTC. Translating it yields CASRGGPSETQYF. J is TRBJ2-5 and V is TRBV6-5; either TRBD1 or TRBD2 may supply D (6 bases each). CDR3 size: 13 residues. V was trimmed by 6 bases and J by 4 bases, leaving 12 bases between them. Germline V gene lookup returns CDR1 MNHEY and CDR2 SVGAGI.

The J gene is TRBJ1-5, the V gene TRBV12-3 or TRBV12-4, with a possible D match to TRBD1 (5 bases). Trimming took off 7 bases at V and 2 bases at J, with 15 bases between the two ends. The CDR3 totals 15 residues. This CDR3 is CASKLQGGGNQPQHF. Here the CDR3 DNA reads TGTGCCAGCAAACTGCAGGGAGGGGGCAATCAGCCCCAGCATTTT.

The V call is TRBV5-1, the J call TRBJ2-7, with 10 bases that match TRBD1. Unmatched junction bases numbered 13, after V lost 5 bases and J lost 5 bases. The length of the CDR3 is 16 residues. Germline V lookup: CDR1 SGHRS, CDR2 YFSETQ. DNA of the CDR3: TGCGCCAGCAGAACTGACAGGGGGCAAGAGGTCCACGAGCAGTACTTC. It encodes CASRTDRGQEVHEQYF. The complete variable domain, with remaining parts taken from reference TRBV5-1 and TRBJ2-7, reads KAGVTQTPRYLIKTRGQQVTLSCSPISGHRSVSWYQQTPGQGLQFLFEYFSETQRNKGNFPGRFSGRQFSNSRSEMNVSTLELGDSALYLCASRTDRGQEVHEQYFGPGTRLTVT.

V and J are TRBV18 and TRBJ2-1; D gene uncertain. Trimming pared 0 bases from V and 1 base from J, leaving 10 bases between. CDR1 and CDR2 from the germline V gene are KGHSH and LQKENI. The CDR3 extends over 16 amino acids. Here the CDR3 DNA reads TGTGCCAGCTCACCACCGAGTCGGGTGTCCTACAATGAGCAGTTCTTC. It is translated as CASSPPSRVSYNEQFF.

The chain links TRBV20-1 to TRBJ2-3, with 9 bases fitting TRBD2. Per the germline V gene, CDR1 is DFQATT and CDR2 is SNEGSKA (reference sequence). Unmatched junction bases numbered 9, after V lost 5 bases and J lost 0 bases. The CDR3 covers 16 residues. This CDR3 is CSALAVAGVSTDTQYF. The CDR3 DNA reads TGCAGTGCTTTAGCTGTAGCGGGGGTGAGCACAGATACGCAGTATTTT.

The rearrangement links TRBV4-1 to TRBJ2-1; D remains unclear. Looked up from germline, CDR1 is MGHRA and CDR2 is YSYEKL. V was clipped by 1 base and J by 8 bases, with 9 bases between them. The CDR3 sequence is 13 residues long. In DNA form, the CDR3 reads TGCGCCAGCAGCCAAGCCCCCTGGGATGAGCAGTTCTTC. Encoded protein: CASSQAPWDEQFF.